These 23 T cell receptor beta chains originate from one sample sequenced in a study of identical twins. TCRdb ran MiXCR on the 5' RACE reads and lists one entry per CDR3 protein. This table has around 570,000 distinct CDR3 sequences, 7.5% to 10% appearing once. The same data also contributed to another study, on yellow fever vaccine responses in identical twins.

The sequencing sample was made of PBMCs. The source is a woman aged 18-30 years in good health.

In its sample, this clonotype was seen many times. The rearrangement links TRBV25-1 to TRBJ2-7, with D tentatively TRBD1 (6 bases). The germline V gene encodes CDR1 MGHDK and CDR2 SYGVNS. This CDR3 spans 12 amino acids. Trimming stripped 10 bases from V and 0 bases from J, with 10 bases between. CDR3 sequence: CATLQGSYEQYF. CDR3 nucleotides: TGTGCCACCCTACAGGGCTCCTACGAGCAGTACTTC.

This clonotype came up a few times. The rearrangement links TRBV7-9 to TRBJ2-5, with TRBD2 identical over 13 bases. In germline, CDR1 is SEHNR, CDR2 FQNEAQ (reference sequence). This CDR3 comprises 16 residues. The V and J ends lost 5 bases and 5 bases, in that order; junction bases with no gene match: 8. In nucleotides, the CDR3 is TGTGCCAGCAGCAAAACTAGCGGGGGGGGCCGTGAGACCCAGTACTTC. Protein: CASSKTSGGGRETQYF.

This chain joins TRBV9 and TRBJ1-5; TRBD1 is a possible D gene (5 bases). CDR3 length: 14 amino acids. From germline, CDR1 is SGDLS and CDR2 YYNGEE. Deletions cut 3 bases from V and 1 base from J, with 8 bases between. The CDR3 protein is CASSGGTSNQPQHF. The CDR3 coding sequence is TGTGCCAGCAGCGGCGGGACGAGCAATCAGCCCCAGCATTTT.

The chain carries TRBV29-1 and TRBJ2-3; TRBD1 matches 8 bases. Looked up from germline, CDR1 is SQVTM and CDR2 is ANQGSEA. This CDR3 contains 12 residues. Trimming at V came to 7 bases and at J to 5 bases, leaving 5 bases not matched to a gene. CDR3 in amino acids: CSGTGGQDTQYF. The DNA of the CDR3 is TGCAGCGGAACAGGGGGTCAAGATACGCAGTATTTT.

This clonotype was seen a few times. The chain links TRBV2 to TRBJ1-5; TRBD1 agrees at 7 bases. There are 15 residues in the CDR3. V shed 5 bases and J 2 bases; nucleotides not matched to a gene: 6. CDR1 and CDR2 from the germline V gene are SNHLY and FYNNEI. CDR3 sequence: CASSYRGDGNQPQHF. The DNA for the CDR3 is TGTGCCAGCAGTTACAGGGGTGACGGCAATCAGCCCCAGCATTTT.

The table lists this clonotype with many counts. V usage is TRBV29-1 and J usage is TRBJ2-1; 12 positions match TRBD2. The CDR3 is made up of 14 amino acids. The germline V gene encodes CDR1 SQVTM and CDR2 ANQGSEA. V gave up 7 bases and J gave up 3 bases; unmatched junction bases: 4. DNA of the CDR3: TGCAGCGGGAGGGGACTAGCGGGCTACAATGAGCAGTTCTTC. Translating gives CSGRGLAGYNEQFF.

The rearrangement joins TRBV2 to TRBJ2-6, with D perhaps assigned TRBD1 or TRBD2 (6 bases each). Germline V lookup: CDR1 SNHLY, CDR2 FYNNEI. The CDR3 length is 17 residues. V lost 11 bases to trimming and J lost 0 bases, with 20 bases between them. This CDR3 reads CARYNRGPISGANVLTF. CDR3 sequence (DNA): TGTGCCCGCTACAACCGGGGGCCGATCTCTGGGGCCAACGTCCTGACTTTC.

This chain connects TRBV5-1 to TRBJ2-5, with 7 bases aligning to TRBD1. Germline CDR1 reads SGHRS; CDR2 reads YFSETQ. CDR3 size: 15 residues. V lost 2 bases and J lost 3; bases outside the gene matches: 7. The CDR3 loop reads CASSFSTGREETQYF. CDR3 nucleotide sequence: TGCGCCAGCAGCTTTTCGACAGGGCGGGAAGAGACCCAGTACTTC.

This clonotype was counted between two and nine times. The chain joins TRBV7-8 to TRBJ2-2; D unclear. With 5 bases removed from V and 6 bases from J, the gap between germline ends came to 22 bases. Per germline, CDR1 SGHVS and CDR2 FQNEAQ. The CDR3 sequence is 17 residues long. CDR3 region: CASSAAMVPRVAGELFF. In DNA form, the CDR3 reads TGTGCCAGCAGCGCGGCGATGGTCCCCCGGGTGGCCGGGGAGCTGTTTTTT.

This clonotype has ten or more counts. The rearrangement links TRBV6-5 to TRBJ2-7; a possible D gene is TRBD2 (5 bases). V lost 0 bases to trimming and J lost 0 bases, with 9 bases between them. Germline V lookup: CDR1 MNHEY, CDR2 SVGAGI. The CDR3 length is 15 residues. DNA for the CDR3: TGTGCCAGCAGTTACTCTCGAGGGAGCTCCTACGAGCAGTACTTC. Its protein is CASSYSRGSSYEQYF.

This clonotype was picked up a small number of times. This rearrangement joins TRBV20-1 to TRBJ2-5; D may be TRBD1 or TRBD2 (6 bases each). CDR3 length: 15 residues. V shed 3 bases and J shed 0 bases, with 14 bases lying between them. Germline V gene sequence: CDR1 DFQATT, CDR2 SNEGSKA (reference sequence). The CDR3 sequence is CSASPRGQYQETQYF. CDR3 in DNA: TGCAGTGCTAGTCCCCGGGGGCAGTACCAAGAGACCCAGTACTTC.

There are many counts of this clonotype. The rearrangement links TRBV18 to TRBJ1-4; D is undetermined. CDR1 and CDR2 from the germline V gene are KGHSH and LQKENI. This CDR3 comprises 15 residues. Trimming took off 0 bases at V and 8 bases at J, with 13 bases between the two ends. In nucleotides, the CDR3 is TGTGCCAGCTCACCACCGGGCCGCGGAAGGGAAAAACTGTTTTTT. Translated: CASSPPGRGREKLFF.

This clonotype showed up many times. V is TRBV4-3 and J is TRBJ2-3, with TRBD2 matching over 13 bases. The germline CDR1 and CDR2 sequences are LGHNA and YSLEER. The CDR3 runs 16 residues. Trimming removed 4 bases from V and 5 bases from J; junction bases left unmatched: 6. The CDR3 bases are TGCGCCAGCAGCCCGGGACTAGCGGGATCCGGAGATACGCAGTATTTT. Protein sequence: CASSPGLAGSGDTQYF.

J is TRBJ2-7 and V is TRBV12-3 or TRBV12-4; 8 bases line up with TRBD2. The CDR3 loop spans 14 amino acids. The V and J ends lost 0 bases and 6 bases, in that order; junction bases with no gene match: 4. In nucleotides, the CDR3 is TGTGCCAGCAGTTTAGCGGGACTAGTCTTCGAGCAGTACTTC. It codes for CASSLAGLVFEQYF.

This clonotype was found a few times. V is TRBV29-1 and J is TRBJ1-5; 9 bases are shared with TRBD1. Trimming removed 7 bases from V and 0 bases from J; junction bases left unmatched: 19. CDR1 is SQVTM and CDR2 is ANQGSEA in the germline V gene. The CDR3 totals 19 residues. CDR3 amino acids: CSANTGTGPPKTSNQPQHF. The CDR3 DNA follows: TGCAGCGCCAATACCGGGACAGGGCCTCCTAAAACTAGCAATCAGCCCCAGCATTTT.

This clonotype was counted ten times or more. This chain joins TRBV12-3 or TRBV12-4 and TRBJ1-1, with 12 bases aligning to TRBD1. CDR3 length: 15 amino acids. The ends lost 5 bases at V and 4 bases at J; junction bases unmatched: 5. The CDR3 protein is CASSRGQGAFTEAFF. In DNA form, the CDR3 reads TGTGCCAGCAGTCGGGGACAGGGGGCTTTCACTGAAGCTTTCTTT.

V is TRBV7-9 and J is TRBJ2-7; tentatively, D is TRBD1 (6 bases). V was shortened by 5 bases and J by 0 bases, with 20 bases between the two germline ends. This CDR3 is built from 17 residues. Germline-derived CDR1 and CDR2 are SEHNR and FQNEAQ (reference sequence). DNA for the CDR3: TGTGCCAGCAGCCCCCTCCCCCCGGACAGATCCTCCTACGAGCAGTACTTC. Its protein is CASSPLPPDRSSYEQYF.

This clonotype was observed a handful of times. The chain carries TRBV6-5 and TRBJ1-1; 8 bases agree with TRBD1. The CDR3 covers 14 residues. CDR1 MNHEY and CDR2 SVGAGI come from the germline V gene. J lost 4 bases, V lost 4 bases, and 5 bases had no gene match. CDR3 nucleotide sequence: TGTGCCAGCAGTTGGACAGGGAAGGCCACTGAAGCTTTCTTT. Amino acids: CASSWTGKATEAFF.

This clonotype has just a few counts. The J gene is TRBJ2-7, the V gene TRBV7-6, with 7 bases aligning to TRBD2. CDR1 SGHVS and CDR2 FNYEAQ come from the germline V gene. There are 13 residues in the CDR3. V gave up 1 base and J gave up 6 bases; unmatched junction bases: 3. CDR3 DNA: TGTGCCAGCAGCTTAGGCGGGAGTTTCGAGCAGTACTTC. Its protein product is CASSLGGSFEQYF. Combining the CDR3 with reference TRBV7-6 and TRBJ2-7 gives the whole variable domain GAGVSQSPRYKVTKRGQDVALRCDPISGHVSLYWYRQALGQGPEFLTYFNYEAQQDKSGLPNDRFSAERPEGSISTLTIQRTEQRDSAMYRCASSLGGSFEQYFGPGTRLTVT.

This clonotype was counted between two and nine times. V usage is TRBV27 and J usage is TRBJ1-2, with TRBD1 as a possible D gene (6 bases). In germline, CDR1 is MNHEY, CDR2 SMNVEV (reference sequence). The length of the CDR3 is 13 residues. The ends were cut back, 2 bases at V and 3 bases at J, with 7 bases in the middle. The CDR3 nucleotides read TGTGCCAGCAGTTTAGCAGGGGACTATGGCTACACCTTC. Translation: CASSLAGDYGYTF.

This clonotype was counted a few times. The chain links TRBV30 to TRBJ1-2, with a tentative D call TRBD1 (5 bases). With 0 bases removed from V and 11 bases from J, the gap between germline ends came to 10 bases. CDR3 size: 11 residues. CDR1 is GTSNPN, CDR2 SVGIG, per germline (reference sequence). In DNA, the CDR3 is TGTGCCTGGAGTGTTGGGGGGGATTACACCTTC. Encoded protein: CAWSVGGDYTF.

This clonotype was seen at least ten times. This chain connects TRBV10-3 to TRBJ2-3; D is unclear. The ends were cut back, 3 bases at V and 0 bases at J, with 19 bases in the middle. Germline CDR1 is ENHRY and CDR2 is SYGVKD. The CDR3 runs to 18 residues. The chain's CDR3 is CAISDSSRSVRSTDTQYF. The CDR3 bases are TGTGCCATCAGTGACTCTTCTCGTAGTGTAAGGAGCACAGATACGCAGTATTTT.

This clonotype showed up many times. The rearrangement uses TRBV12-3 or TRBV12-4 and TRBJ2-1; 8 nucleotides align to TRBD2. V gave up 6 bases and J gave up 6 bases; unmatched junction bases: 7. The CDR3 is 14 residues long. CDR3 region: CASRDGRASNEQFF. The DNA for the CDR3 is TGTGCCAGCAGGGACGGGAGGGCCTCCAATGAGCAGTTCTTC.